The 8 T cell receptor beta chains reported below all come from one sample, sequenced in a study of blood T cell repertoires in COVID-19 (TCRdb year 2020). The library was prepared using the immunoSEQ multiplex PCR assay. This is the immuneACCESS table as TCRdb keeps it, with only in-frame sequences that have V and J called. A part of the clones is gone; compared with another copy, unresolved V genes explain less than half, and the rest is unexplained. This sample is represented by 96,000 or so clones; roughly 79% of them were singletons. Under 5.5% of the sample is in the top ten clones. Sequences were obtained from peripheral blood. Every receptor here comes from a man older than 75 with COVID-19, enrolled during active disease.

J is TRBJ2-1 and V is TRBV19; 13 nucleotides align to TRBD2. V dropped 7 bases and J dropped 10; count of bases not matched to a gene: 13. CDR1 LNHDA and CDR2 SQIVND come from the germline V gene (reference sequence). The CDR3 spans 16 residues. The CDR3 DNA sequence: TGTGCCAGTACCGGACTAGCGGGAGCCTCCTTAATCGAGCAGTTCTTC. Translated, it gives CASTGLAGASLIEQFF.

CDR3 protein: CASSLQPGIGEQYF. Here the CDR3 DNA reads TGTGCCAGCAGCTTACAGCCAGGGATAGGCGAGCAGTACTTC. V and J are TRBV7-2 and TRBJ2-7; TRBD1 is a possible D gene (5 bases). CDR1 and CDR2 (germline): SGHTA, FQGNSA. This CDR3 contains 14 residues. The ends were cut back, 2 bases at V and 6 bases at J, with 14 bases in the middle.

The chain joins TRBV19 to TRBJ1-5; TRBD1 matches at 11 bases. There are 15 residues in the CDR3. Germline V gene sequence: CDR1 LNHDA, CDR2 SQIVND (reference sequence). J was trimmed by 3 bases and V by 4 bases; bases with no gene match: 2. The CDR3 bases are TGTGCCAGTAGTAGGGGACAGGGGGACAATCAGCCCCAGCATTTT. Encoded protein: CASSRGQGDNQPQHF.

This chain uses TRBV13 with TRBJ1-5; 12 bases line up with TRBD1. Trimming cost V 7 bases and J 5 bases; bases outside gene matches: 15. This CDR3 is 18 amino acids long. Germline CDR1 PRHDT, CDR2 FYEKMQ (reference sequence). CDR3 sequence reads: CASKPGQGARGGDQPQHF. The CDR3, as DNA: TGTGCCAGCAAGCCGGGACAGGGGGCGCGAGGAGGTGATCAGCCCCAGCATTTT.

The V call is TRBV7-2, the J call TRBJ2-1, with unresolved D. CDR1 and CDR2 (germline): SGHTA, FQGNSA. The V gene lost 2 bases and the J gene lost 5 bases, with 7 bases spanning the gap. The CDR3 contains 13 residues. This chain's CDR3 is CASSLPINNEQFF. CDR3 coding DNA: TGTGCCAGCAGCTTACCTATAAACAATGAGCAGTTCTTC. The entire variable domain, with the rest obtained from reference TRBV7-2 and TRBJ2-1, is as follows: GAGVSQSPSNKVTEKGKDVELRCDPISGHTALYWYRQSLGQGLEFLIYFQGNSAPDKSGLPSDRFSAERTGGSVSTLTIQRTQQEDSAVYLCASSLPINNEQFFGPGTRLTVL.

V and J are TRBV2 and TRBJ2-1; 8 bases are a match to TRBD1. Germline V gives CDR1 SNHLY, CDR2 FYNNEI. The CDR3 contains 15 residues. With 1 base clipped from V and 2 bases from J, the junction kept 1 base outside the gene matches. CDR3 residues: CASSEEGQAYNEQFF. CDR3 in DNA: TGTGCCAGCAGTGAAGAGGGACAGGCCTACAATGAGCAGTTCTTC.

The chain combines TRBV3-1 (or the pseudogene TRBV3-2) with TRBJ2-7; D possibly corresponds to TRBD2 (6 bases). The CDR3 runs to 14 residues. Germline V gene lookup returns CDR1 LGHDT and CDR2 YNNKEL (reference sequence). Trimming shortened V by 1 base and J by 4 bases, and 11 bases separated the two germline ends. The CDR3 region is CASSQATRGYEQYF. DNA for the CDR3: TGTGCCAGCAGCCAAGCCACGCGGGGTTACGAGCAGTACTTC.

This chain joins TRBV11-2 and TRBJ1-6; D remains unclear. The V and J ends lost 2 bases and 0 bases respectively, with 17 bases between them. Looked up from germline, CDR1 is SGHAT and CDR2 is FQNNGV. The CDR3 totals 19 residues. The CDR3 loop is CASSLNEAGANSYNSPLHF. The CDR3, as DNA: TGTGCCAGCAGCTTAAACGAGGCTGGAGCAAACTCCTATAATTCACCCCTCCACTTT.